This TCR beta chain was documented in a study of CD8 T cells in ankylosing spondylitis. Findings of the study overall: In peripheral blood, disease-linked CD8+ clones occurred at relatively low frequencies. What seemed typical of ankylosing spondylitis blood was a TCR beta motif built from 8 or 9 highly homologous variants. Reportedly, significant enrichment of disease-linked clones occurred in matched ankylosing spondylitis synovial fluid.

Concerning this clonotype itself: Its target is not known.

In germline, CDR1 is SNHLY, CDR2 FYNNEI. The trim removed 3 bases at V and 8 bases at J, leaving 9 bases unmatched. This CDR3 has 15 residues. Quantitative 5'-RACE with molecular barcodes produced the TCR beta libraries. One entry per CDR3 protein, called by TCRdb with MiXCR from the 5' RACE reads. The sample has some 130,000 distinct CDR3 sequences; roughly 8.3% are singletons. The chain couples TRBV2 to TRBJ2-1; 8 nucleotides match TRBD2. This sequence was found in a male donor with ankylosing spondylitis. Sequenced input: synovial fluid, either unsorted or a sorted T cell fraction (not recorded which). The CDR3 nucleotides read TGTGCCAGCAGTGATGGTAGCGGGGCCGAAGATGAGCAGTTCTTC. Amino acid sequence: CASSDGSGAEDEQFF.